This T cell receptor (beta chain) was identified during a study of beta chain features in type 1 diabetes. As for the study in general: Analysis included around 99,000,000 sorted cells drawn from all samples. Notes on the study in general: Lower insertion and higher deletion counts appeared at VDJ junctions in type 1 diabetes patients. Moderate yet significant TCRB CDR3 shortening was seen in Type 1 diabetes patients in all four CD4+ subsets.

This clone was found a few times. Its cognate antigen is unknown. The sequenced template was cDNA made from the entire isolated RNA. The protocol was immunoSEQ multiplex PCR, while the TCRdb copy is restricted to in-frame clones and leaves out a portion. The table records around 650,000 clones, over 10% of them present only once. Sequencing was done on a sample of naive CD4+ T cells from blood. This clonotype originated in a man aged 30 to 45 with type 1 diabetes.

The DNA for the CDR3 is TGTGCCAGCAGCCGGGACAGGGGGCCACCCCTCCACTTT. Amino acid sequence: CASSRDRGPPLHF. V gene TRBV5-4 combines with J gene TRBJ1-6; 12 positions agree with TRBD1. Germline assignment: CDR1 SGHNT and CDR2 YYREEE (reference sequence). The CDR3 spans 13 residues. Trimming removed 4 bases from V and 11 bases from J; junction bases left unmatched: 1.